These T cell receptor beta chains were read from a single sample in a study of T cells in Graves' hyperthyroidism and ophthalmopathy. TCRdb recomputed calls from the multiplex PCR reads with MiXCR, one row per CDR3 protein. The sample consists of fewer than 650,000 distinct CDR3 sequences, about 15% of them appearing once. The specimen was blood. These receptors came from a woman aged 30 to 39 with Graves' hyperthyroidism that later progressed to Graves' ophthalmopathy. Each CDR3 is given with its conserved first and last residue. The D gene is left open where the match is weak. Expanded clones are given a class, and other clones once, few, many or no size at all.

-	TRBV7-9	TRBJ2-7	-	TGTGCCAGCAGCTTGCGGACTTGGGTTGACTCAACCTCTGCCAGTTACGAGCAGTACTTC	CASSLRTWVDSTSASYEQYF
-	TRBV2	TRBJ1-4	-	TGTGCCAGCAGCTTGAACTTACAGGAAAAACTGTTTTTT	CASSLNLQEKLFF
-	TRBV5-8	TRBJ2-1	many	TGTGCCAGCAGCGCGCTAGCGTCCGATGAGCAGTTCTTC	CASSALASDEQFF
-	TRBV27	TRBJ1-1	-	TGTGCCAGCAGTAAACCTCTCCCCGCTGAAGCTTTCTTT	CASSKPLPAEAFF
-	TRBV10-1	TRBJ1-5	-	TGCGCCAGCAGTGGGGACGGGCAGCCCCAGCATTTT	CASSGDGQPQHF
-	TRBV6-1	TRBJ1-5	few	TGTGCCAGCAGTTACTCATGGGGGGATAATAATCAGCCCCAGCATTTT	CASSYSWGDNNQPQHF
-	TRBV19	TRBJ1-6	-	TGTGCCAGTAGCCCGGGAGTTGCAAATTCACCCCTCCACTTT	CASSPGVANSPLHF
-	TRBV28	TRBJ1-4	many	TGTGCCAGCAGTTTATCGCCGGGAGTGAAGGAAAAACTGTTTTTT	CASSLSPGVKEKLFF
-	TRBV30	TRBJ2-5	-	TGTGCCTGGAGAGCCCTGACAGCGGCCCAAGATACCCAGTACTTC	CAWRALTAAQDTQYF
TRBD1	TRBV28	TRBJ2-6	many	TGTGCCAGCAGTTCACCGGGACAGGGTTCCAACGTCCTGACTTTC	CASSSPGQGSNVLTF
-	TRBV29-1	TRBJ2-7	-	TGCAGCGTTGAACAGAGTCTCGAGCAGTACTTC	CSVEQSLEQYF
TRBD2	TRBV18	TRBJ2-5	-	TGTGCCAGCTCACAGCGGCTAGCGGGAGACGGTGAGACCCAGTACTTC	CASSQRLAGDGETQYF
-	TRBV19	TRBJ1-5	many	TGTGCCAGTAGTATTCTGGGACACCCAGATCAGCCCCAGCATTTT	CASSILGHPDQPQHF
-	TRBV7-2	TRBJ2-7	many	TGTGCCAGCAGCCCAGCGGACGAGCAGTACTTC	CASSPADEQYF
TRBD1	TRBV5-1	TRBJ2-1	-	TGCGCCAGCAGCTTACAGGGGGTGAATGAGCAGTTCTTC	CASSLQGVNEQFF
-	TRBV11-3	TRBJ2-7	-	TGTGCCAGCAGCTTATTAGGGCGCTACGAGCAGTACTTC	CASSLLGRYEQYF
-	TRBV27	TRBJ2-1	-	TGTGCCAGCAGTTTATTGCCCTTGGGCAATGAGCAGTTCTTC	CASSLLPLGNEQFF
-	TRBV11-3	TRBJ2-7	many	TGTGCCAGCAGCTTAGATGAGGGTCCCTACGAGCAGTACTTC	CASSLDEGPYEQYF
-	TRBV2	TRBJ2-2	many	TGTGCCAGCAGTGAATCTAAGCCAGCCAACACCGGGGAGCTGTTTTTT	CASSESKPANTGELFF
-	TRBV3-1	TRBJ2-2	-	TGTGCCAGCAGCCAAGAACTAGGGGCGGCCGGGGAGCTGTTTTTT	CASSQELGAAGELFF
-	TRBV27	TRBJ1-5	many	TGTGCCAGCAGTCCCCTCTCTGTAAATAGCAATCAGCCCCAGCATTTT	CASSPLSVNSNQPQHF
-	TRBV5-1	TRBJ2-5	few	TGCGCCAGCACCCTGGCCAGGTCTGAGACCCAGTACTTC	CASTLARSETQYF
TRBD1	TRBV9	TRBJ2-5	many	TGTGCCAGCAGCGTGACAGGGGGGGACTGGACCCAAGAGACCCAGTACTTC	CASSVTGGDWTQETQYF
TRBD1	TRBV4-1	TRBJ1-2	-	TGCGCCAGCAGCCAAGAAAAGGGGGCTCCGGATGGCTACACCTTC	CASSQEKGAPDGYTF
-	TRBV20-1	TRBJ1-4	many	TGCAGTGCGCTTCCCGGGACTCGTAATGAAAAACTGTTTTTT	CSALPGTRNEKLFF
TRBD2	TRBV6-1	TRBJ2-1	many	TGTGCCAGCAGCCCGGGACTACTCAACTACAATGAGCAGTTCTTC	CASSPGLLNYNEQFF
TRBD1	TRBV20-1	TRBJ1-2	many	TGCAGTGCTTATACAGGGGCGCCAGATGGCTACACCTTC	CSAYTGAPDGYTF
-	TRBV9	TRBJ1-1	many	TGTGCCAGCAGCGTAGGGGGGCAGCCCACTGAAGCTTTCTTT	CASSVGGQPTEAFF
-	TRBV6-1	TRBJ1-6	many	TGTGCCAGCAGTGAGTCTCCCACAGGGACTTCACCCCTCCACTTT	CASSESPTGTSPLHF
TRBD1	TRBV6-5	TRBJ1-1	-	TGTGCCAGCAGTTACTCGAGGGACAGGGGTGTCCCTGAAGCTTTCTTT	CASSYSRDRGVPEAFF
TRBD2	TRBV9	TRBJ2-2	many	TGTGCCAGCAGCGGCAGAGGGCGGGAGGGCCTCGATACCGGGGAGCTGTTTTTT	CASSGRGREGLDTGELFF
TRBD1	TRBV11-3	TRBJ2-7	many	TGTGCCAGCAGCCGAGGACAGGGGGTCTTCGAGCAGTACTTC	CASSRGQGVFEQYF
TRBD1	TRBV11-2	TRBJ1-2	many	TGTGCCAGCAGCATGGGACAGCTATCAGGCTACACCTTC	CASSMGQLSGYTF
-	TRBV9	TRBJ2-6	-	TGTGCCAGCAGCGTAACTGGACTCTCTGGGGCCAACGTCCTGACTTTC	CASSVTGLSGANVLTF
TRBD1	TRBV29-1	TRBJ1-2	many	TGCAGCGTTGACTCGGCAGGGGGCTATGGCTACACCTTC	CSVDSAGGYGYTF
-	TRBV28	TRBJ1-1	-	TGTGCCAGCAGCCTAAAAGGGGCTGAAGCTTTCTTT	CASSLKGAEAFF
-	TRBV19	TRBJ2-7	few	TGTGCCAGTAATGGAGGGCCTCGGGGCGAGCAGTACTTC	CASNGGPRGEQYF
-	TRBV27	TRBJ2-1	many	TGTGCCAGCAGTTTATCACTAGCTTGGGGTGGGACAAATGAGCAGTTCTTC	CASSLSLAWGGTNEQFF
-	TRBV7-6	TRBJ2-2	-	TGCGCCACCAGGAGGAGCGGAAGCGGCACCGGGGAGCTGTTTTTT	CATRRSGSGTGELFF
-	TRBV6-4	TRBJ2-1	few	TGTGCCAGCAGTCCCCGTCACAATACTAACAATGAGCAGTTCTTC	CASSPRHNTNNEQFF